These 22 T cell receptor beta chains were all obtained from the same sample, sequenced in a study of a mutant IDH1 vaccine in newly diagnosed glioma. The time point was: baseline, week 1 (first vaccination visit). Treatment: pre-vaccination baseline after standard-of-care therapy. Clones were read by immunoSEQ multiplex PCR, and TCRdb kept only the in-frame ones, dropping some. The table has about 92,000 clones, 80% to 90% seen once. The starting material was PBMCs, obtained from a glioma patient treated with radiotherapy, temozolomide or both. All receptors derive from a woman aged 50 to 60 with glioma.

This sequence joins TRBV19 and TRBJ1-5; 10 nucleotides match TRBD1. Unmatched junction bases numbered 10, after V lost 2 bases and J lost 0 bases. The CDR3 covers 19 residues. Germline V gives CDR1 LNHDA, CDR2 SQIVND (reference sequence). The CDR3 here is CASSIFWDRGRYSNQPQHF. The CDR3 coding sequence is TGTGCCAGTAGTATATTCTGGGACAGGGGCCGGTATAGCAATCAGCCCCAGCATTTT.

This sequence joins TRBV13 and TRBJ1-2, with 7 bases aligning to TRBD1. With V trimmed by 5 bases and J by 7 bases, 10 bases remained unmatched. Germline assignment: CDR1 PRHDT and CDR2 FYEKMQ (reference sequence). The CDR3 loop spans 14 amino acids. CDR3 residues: CASSNAEGAGGYTF. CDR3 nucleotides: TGTGCCAGCAGCAACGCCGAGGGGGCCGGTGGCTACACCTTC.

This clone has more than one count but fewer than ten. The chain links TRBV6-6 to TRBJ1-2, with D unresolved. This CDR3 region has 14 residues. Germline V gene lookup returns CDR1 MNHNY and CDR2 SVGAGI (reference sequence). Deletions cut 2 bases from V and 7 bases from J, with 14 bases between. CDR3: CASSYPGDLGGYTF. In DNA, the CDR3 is TGTGCCAGCAGTTACCCTGGGGATTTAGGTGGCTACACCTTC.

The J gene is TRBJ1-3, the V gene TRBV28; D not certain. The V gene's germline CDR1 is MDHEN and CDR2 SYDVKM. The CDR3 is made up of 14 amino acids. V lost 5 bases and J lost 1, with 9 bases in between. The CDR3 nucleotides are TGTGCCAGCAGTCTCAGAGAATCTGGAAACACCATATATTTT. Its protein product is CASSLRESGNTIYF. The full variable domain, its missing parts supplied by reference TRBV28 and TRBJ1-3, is DVKVTQSSRYLVKRTGEKVFLECVQDMDHENMFWYRQDPGLGLRLIYFSYDVKMKEKGDIPEGYSVSREKKERFSLILESASTNQTSMYLCASSLRESGNTIYFGEGSWLTVV.

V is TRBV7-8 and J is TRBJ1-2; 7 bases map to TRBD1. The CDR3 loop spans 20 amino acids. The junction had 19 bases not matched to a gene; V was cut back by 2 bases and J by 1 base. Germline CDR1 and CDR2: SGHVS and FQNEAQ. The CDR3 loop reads CASSLSLVPGQRKVNYGYTF. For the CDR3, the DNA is TGTGCCAGCAGCTTATCGCTAGTCCCGGGACAGCGAAAAGTTAACTATGGCTACACCTTC.

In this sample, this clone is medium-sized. The CDR3 region is CSVAGTSSLTSSSYEQYF. In nucleotides, the CDR3 is TGCAGCGTTGCCGGGACTAGTTCCCTAACTAGTAGCTCCTACGAGCAGTACTTC. The J gene is TRBJ2-7, the V gene TRBV29-1, with 8 nucleotides matching TRBD2. V was pared by 4 bases and J by 0 bases, with 17 bases of the junction left unmatched. CDR1 is SQVTM and CDR2 is ANQGSEA in the germline V gene. The CDR3 contains 18 residues.

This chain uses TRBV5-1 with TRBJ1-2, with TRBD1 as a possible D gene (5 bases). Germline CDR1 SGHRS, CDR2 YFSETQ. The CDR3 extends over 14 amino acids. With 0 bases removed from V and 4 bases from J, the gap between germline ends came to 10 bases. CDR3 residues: CASSLDGQGYGYTF. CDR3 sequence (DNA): TGCGCCAGCAGCTTGGATGGGCAGGGCTATGGCTACACCTTC.

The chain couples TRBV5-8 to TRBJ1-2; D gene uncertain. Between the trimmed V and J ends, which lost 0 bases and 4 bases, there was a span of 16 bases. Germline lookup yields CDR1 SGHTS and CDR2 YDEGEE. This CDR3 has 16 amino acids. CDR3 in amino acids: CASSLDPIGVAYGYTF. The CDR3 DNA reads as TGTGCCAGCAGCTTGGATCCCATTGGGGTTGCCTATGGCTACACCTTC.

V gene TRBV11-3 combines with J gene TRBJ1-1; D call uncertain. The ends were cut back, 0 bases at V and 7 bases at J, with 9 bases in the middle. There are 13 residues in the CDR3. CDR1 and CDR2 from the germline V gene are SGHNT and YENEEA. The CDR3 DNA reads TGTGCCAGCAGCTTAGACGCAGGCGATGAAGCTTTCTTT. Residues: CASSLDAGDEAFF.

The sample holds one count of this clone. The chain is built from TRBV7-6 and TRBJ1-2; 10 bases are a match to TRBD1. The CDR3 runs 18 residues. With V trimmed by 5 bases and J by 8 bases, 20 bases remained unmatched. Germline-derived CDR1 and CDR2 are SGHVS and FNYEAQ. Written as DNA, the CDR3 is TGTGCCAGCAGCCTCATTAAGGGGGGACAGGGGCCCTCGGGCGGCTACACCTTC. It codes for CASSLIKGGQGPSGGYTF.

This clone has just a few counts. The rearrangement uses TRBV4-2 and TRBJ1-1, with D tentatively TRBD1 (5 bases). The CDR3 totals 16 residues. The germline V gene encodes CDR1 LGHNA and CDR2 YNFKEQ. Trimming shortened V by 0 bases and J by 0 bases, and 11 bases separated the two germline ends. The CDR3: CASSQDVPGLNTEAFF. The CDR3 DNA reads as TGTGCCAGCAGCCAAGATGTGCCAGGGTTGAACACTGAAGCTTTCTTT.

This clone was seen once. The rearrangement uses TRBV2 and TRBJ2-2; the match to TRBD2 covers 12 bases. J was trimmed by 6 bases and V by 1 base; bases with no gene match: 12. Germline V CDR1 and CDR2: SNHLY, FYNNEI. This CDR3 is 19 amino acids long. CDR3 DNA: TGTGCCAGCAGTGAAGACCTAGCGGGGGGGCCGACCGGGGCCGGGGAGCTGTTTTTT. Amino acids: CASSEDLAGGPTGAGELFF.

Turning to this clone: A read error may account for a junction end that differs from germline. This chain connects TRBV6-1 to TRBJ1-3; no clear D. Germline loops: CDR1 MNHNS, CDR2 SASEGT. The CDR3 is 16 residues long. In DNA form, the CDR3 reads TGTGCCAGCAGTGAATTGGAGGGCTTCACCGGGGATCCTTCATCTTTT. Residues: CASSELEGFTGDPSSF.

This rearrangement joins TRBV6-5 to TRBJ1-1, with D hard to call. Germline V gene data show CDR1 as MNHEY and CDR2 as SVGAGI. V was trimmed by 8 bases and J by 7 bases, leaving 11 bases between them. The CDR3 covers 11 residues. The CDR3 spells CASYRMGEAFF. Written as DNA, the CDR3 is TGTGCCAGCTACAGAATGGGTGAAGCTTTCTTT.

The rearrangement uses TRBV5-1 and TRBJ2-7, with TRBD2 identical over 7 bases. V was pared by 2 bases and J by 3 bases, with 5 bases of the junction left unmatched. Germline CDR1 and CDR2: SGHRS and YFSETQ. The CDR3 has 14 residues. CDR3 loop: CASSFGGTLYEQYF. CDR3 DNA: TGCGCCAGCAGCTTCGGGGGGACGCTCTACGAGCAGTACTTC.

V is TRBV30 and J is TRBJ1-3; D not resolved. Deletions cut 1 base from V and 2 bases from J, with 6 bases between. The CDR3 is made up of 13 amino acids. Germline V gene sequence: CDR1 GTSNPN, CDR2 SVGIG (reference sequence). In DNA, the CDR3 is TGTGCCTGGAGTGGCGGGCCTGGAAACACCATATATTTT. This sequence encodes CAWSGGPGNTIYF.

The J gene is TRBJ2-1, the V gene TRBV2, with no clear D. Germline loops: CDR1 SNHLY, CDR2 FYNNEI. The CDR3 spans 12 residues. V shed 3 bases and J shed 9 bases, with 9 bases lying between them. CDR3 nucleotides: TGTGCCAGCAGTGACGACGGCGGTGAGCAGTTCTTC. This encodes CASSDDGGEQFF.

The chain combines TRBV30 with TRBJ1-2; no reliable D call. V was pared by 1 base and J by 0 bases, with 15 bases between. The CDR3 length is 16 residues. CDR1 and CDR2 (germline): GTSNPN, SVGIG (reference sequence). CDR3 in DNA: TGTGCCTGGAGTGGGGCAGGTCTCTTAGCTAACTATGGCTACACCTTC. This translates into CAWSGAGLLANYGYTF.

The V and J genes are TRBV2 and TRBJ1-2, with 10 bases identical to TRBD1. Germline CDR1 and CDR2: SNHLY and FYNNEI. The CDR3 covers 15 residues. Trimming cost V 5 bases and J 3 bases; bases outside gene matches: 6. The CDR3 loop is CASSRDRGAYYGYTF. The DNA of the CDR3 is TGTGCCAGCAGTCGGGACAGGGGAGCTTACTATGGCTACACCTTC.

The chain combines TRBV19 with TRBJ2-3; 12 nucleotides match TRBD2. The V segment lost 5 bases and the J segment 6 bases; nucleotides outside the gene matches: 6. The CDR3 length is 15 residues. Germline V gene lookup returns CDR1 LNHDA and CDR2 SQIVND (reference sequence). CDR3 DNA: TGTGCCAGTAGTCATGGGACTAGCGGGTTCGATACGCAGTATTTT. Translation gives CASSHGTSGFDTQYF. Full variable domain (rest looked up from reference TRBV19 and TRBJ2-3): DGGITQSPKYLFRKEGQNVTLSCEQNLNHDAMYWYRQDPGQGLRLIYYSQIVNDFQKGDIAEGYSVSREKKESFPLTVTSAQKNPTAFYLCASSHGTSGFDTQYFGPGTRLTVL.

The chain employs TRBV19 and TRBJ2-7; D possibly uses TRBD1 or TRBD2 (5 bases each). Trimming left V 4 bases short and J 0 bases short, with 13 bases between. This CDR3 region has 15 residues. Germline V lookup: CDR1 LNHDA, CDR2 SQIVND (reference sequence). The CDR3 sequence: CASSTEGFFSYEQYF. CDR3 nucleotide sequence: TGTGCCAGTAGTACCGAGGGGTTTTTCTCCTACGAGCAGTACTTC.

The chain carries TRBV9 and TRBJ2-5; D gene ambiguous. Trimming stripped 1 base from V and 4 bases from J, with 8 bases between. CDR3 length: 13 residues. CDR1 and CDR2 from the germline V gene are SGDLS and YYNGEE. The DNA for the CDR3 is TGTGCCAGCAGCGTACAAGGACCAGAGACCCAGTACTTC. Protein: CASSVQGPETQYF.